This T cell receptor (beta chain) stems from a study of blood T cell repertoires in COVID-19. Trimming took off 3 bases at V and 0 bases at J, with 9 bases between the two ends. Germline V gene sequence: CDR1 LNHDA, CDR2 SQIVND (reference sequence). CDR3 length: 15 residues. Sequenced by immunoSEQ multiplex PCR; TCRdb stores in-frame clones only, minus some. The sample includes more than 200,000 clones, around 87% of them seen just once. This clone was detected a few times. Sequenced sample: peripheral blood. The rearrangement uses TRBV19 and TRBJ1-3, with D uncertain. The sequence came from a woman in her sixties with COVID-19, enrolled during active disease. As DNA, the CDR3 is TGTGCCAGTAGTATCTCCTCCCGCTCTGGAAACACCATATATTTT. It codes for CASSISSRSGNTIYF. The full variable domain, rest sourced from reference TRBV19 and TRBJ1-3, is DGGITQSPKYLFRKEGQNVTLSCEQNLNHDAMYWYRQDPGQGLRLIYYSQIVNDFQKGDIAEGYSVSREKKESFPLTVTSAQKNPTAFYLCASSISSRSGNTIYFGEGSWLTVV.